Below are 30 T cell receptor beta chains sequenced from a single sample in a study of T cell responses to AZD1222 COVID-19 vaccine. The method was immunoSEQ multiplex PCR; TCRdb's version includes in-frame clones alone and lacks a portion of them. The data show about 180,000 clones, with 70% to 90% seen just once and about 24% held by the top ten. This specimen consisted of peripheral blood, obtained 28 days after the second AZD1222 dose. Receptors originate from an adult who received the AZD1222 COVID-19 vaccine.

V is TRBV5-5 and J is TRBJ2-7; a weak D match, TRBD1 (6 bases). The CDR3 sequence is 15 residues long. The germline V gene has CDR1 SGHKS and CDR2 YYEKEE (reference sequence). Trimming took off 5 bases at V and 0 bases at J, with 15 bases between the two ends. The CDR3 nucleotides read TGTGCCAGCAGAGATCAGGACAGAAGCTCCTACGAGCAGTACTTC. Its protein is CASRDQDRSSYEQYF.

The count of this clone is one. This chain links TRBV28 with TRBJ1-4, with TRBD1 matching over 7 bases. Germline CDR1 reads MDHEN; CDR2 reads SYDVKM. With V trimmed by 6 bases and J by 7 bases, 8 bases remained unmatched. This CDR3 is 14 amino acids long. CDR3: CASRTGQETEKLFF. Here the CDR3 DNA reads TGTGCCAGCAGGACCGGACAGGAAACTGAAAAACTGTTTTTT.

The chain combines TRBV28 with TRBJ2-7; D unclear. CDR1 MDHEN and CDR2 SYDVKM come from the germline V gene. The ends were cut back, 3 bases at V and 9 bases at J, with 18 bases in the middle. This CDR3 is built from 14 residues. The chain's CDR3 is CASSFRLPPIGQYF. CDR3 DNA: TGTGCCAGCAGTTTTAGGCTCCCCCCGATCGGGCAGTACTTC.

A word on this clone: Other DNA sequences in this sample translate to the same CDR3. V is TRBV28 and J is TRBJ2-1, with 9 bases aligning to TRBD2. V lost 5 bases to trimming and J lost 10 bases; unmatched junction nucleotides: 12. The CDR3 consists of 15 residues. CDR1 is MDHEN and CDR2 is SYDVKM in the germline V gene. CDR3 in amino acids: CASSPSGRWGGEQFF. In nucleotides, the CDR3 is TGTGCCAGCAGTCCGAGCGGGAGGTGGGGGGGGGAGCAGTTCTTC.

V and J are TRBV4-3 and TRBJ2-7; TRBD1 aligns across 9 bases. Germline loops: CDR1 LGHNA, CDR2 YSLEER. The CDR3 is 17 residues long. Trimming removed 1 base from V and 3 bases from J; junction bases left unmatched: 10. The CDR3: CASSQAAGTGSSYEQYF. The CDR3 coding sequence is TGCGCCAGCAGCCAAGCGGCGGGGACAGGGTCCAGCTACGAGCAGTACTTC.

This clone came up a few times. The CDR3: CASGRGGEQYF. The CDR3, as DNA: TGTGCCAGCGGACGGGGGGGCGAGCAGTACTTC. This rearrangement joins TRBV6-5 to TRBJ2-7, with TRBD2 matching 8 bases. The J segment lost 6 bases and the V segment lost 8 bases, leaving 3 bases of the junction unmatched. Germline CDR1 MNHEY, CDR2 SVGAGI. The length of the CDR3 is 11 residues.

The chain employs TRBV25-1 and TRBJ2-1; TRBD2 matches 11 bases. Germline assignment: CDR1 MGHDK and CDR2 SYGVNS. This CDR3 has 15 amino acids. Trimming took 6 bases from V and 7 from J; bases not matched to a gene: 8. CDR3 amino acids: CASRPPASGRNEQFF. The CDR3 region has the DNA TGTGCCAGCAGGCCCCCGGCTAGCGGGAGGAATGAGCAGTTCTTC.

The chain joins TRBV5-8 to TRBJ2-1, with no clear D. The V and J ends lost 6 bases and 2 bases respectively, with 12 bases between them. CDR3 length equals 14 residues. Per germline, CDR1 SGHTS and CDR2 YDEGEE. Here the CDR3 DNA reads TGTGCCAGCACTCGCGATGGGGCCTACAATGAGCAGTTCTTC. It translates to CASTRDGAYNEQFF.

This clone appeared once. The V and J genes are TRBV27 and TRBJ2-5; perhaps TRBD2 as D (5 bases). Germline V lookup: CDR1 MNHEY, CDR2 SMNVEV (reference sequence). The CDR3 is made up of 12 amino acids. Trimming removed 9 bases from V and 7 bases from J, with 15 bases in between. The CDR3 sequence is CARAGDRGTQYF. For the CDR3, the DNA is TGTGCCAGGGCGGGCGACCGAGGGACCCAGTACTTC.

This chain uses TRBV4-3 with TRBJ1-6, with a tentative D call TRBD1 (5 bases). CDR1 is LGHNA, CDR2 YSLEER, per germline. CDR3 length: 15 amino acids. The ends were cut back, 4 bases at V and 9 bases at J, with 16 bases in the middle. The CDR3 DNA follows: TGCGCCAGCAGCCTGGGGGGGGTGAGAAGTTCACCCCTCCACTTT. Protein: CASSLGGVRSSPLHF.

This clone occurred a few times. This chain connects TRBV25-1 to TRBJ1-4, with TRBD1 identical over 9 bases. Germline V lookup: CDR1 MGHDK, CDR2 SYGVNS. V shed 6 bases and J 8 bases; nucleotides not matched to a gene: 7. CDR3 length equals 14 residues. This CDR3 reads CASSLQGAREKLFF. CDR3 coding DNA: TGTGCCAGCAGCCTACAGGGGGCGAGAGAAAAACTGTTTTTT.

The CDR3 DNA follows: TGTGCCAGCAGCTTAGCGCCCGGGGGCTCCTACGAGCAGTACTTC. Its protein product is CASSLAPGGSYEQYF. V is TRBV7-2 and J is TRBJ2-7; TRBD2 is a possible D gene (6 bases). From germline, CDR1 is SGHTA and CDR2 FQGNSA. This CDR3 region has 15 residues. V was clipped by 0 bases and J by 0 bases, with 9 bases between them.

The chain employs TRBV25-1 and TRBJ1-1, with 8 bases fitting TRBD1. The length of the CDR3 is 14 residues. J gave up 5 bases and V 6 bases, and 8 bases lay outside the gene matches. Germline-derived CDR1 and CDR2 are MGHDK and SYGVNS. CDR3 nucleotides: TGTGCCAGCAGGAACGACAGGGGAGGGACTGAAGCTTTCTTT. Amino acids: CASRNDRGGTEAFF.

This clone was seen a single time. This sequence joins TRBV7-8 and TRBJ2-2; no reliable D call. V shed 6 bases and J shed 4 bases, with 12 bases lying between them. The CDR3 runs to 14 residues. Germline CDR1 SGHVS, CDR2 FQNEAQ. CDR3 sequence reads: CASRASTSTGELFF. Here the CDR3 DNA reads TGTGCCAGCAGAGCGAGCACCTCCACCGGGGAGCTGTTTTTT.

This chain connects TRBV30 to TRBJ1-1; no definite D call. This CDR3 has 13 amino acids. Between the trimmed V and J ends, which lost 0 bases and 5 bases, there was a span of 10 bases. Germline lookup yields CDR1 GTSNPN and CDR2 SVGIG (reference sequence). CDR3: CAWSVIDGTEAFF. The CDR3 bases are TGTGCCTGGAGTGTAATTGACGGAACTGAAGCTTTCTTT. Full variable domain (remainder filled in from reference TRBV30 and TRBJ1-1): SQTIHQWPATLVQPVGSPLSLECTVEGTSNPNLYWYRQAAGRGLQLLFYSVGIGQISSEVPQNLSASRPQDRQFILSSKKLLLSDSGFYLCAWSVIDGTEAFFGQGTRLTVV.

The chain links TRBV28 to TRBJ1-2, with D unclear. CDR1 and CDR2 (germline): MDHEN, SYDVKM. The V and J ends lost 5 bases and 8 bases respectively, with 9 bases between them. This CDR3 contains 11 residues. CDR3 nucleotide sequence: TGTGCCAGCAGTACCAGAAGCGGCTACACCTTC. Its translation is CASSTRSGYTF.

The table lists this clone with a few counts. The chain uses TRBV28 and TRBJ1-5; 7 bases match TRBD1. The J segment lost 4 bases and the V segment lost 7 bases, leaving 10 bases of the junction unmatched. The CDR3 contains 15 residues. Germline CDR1 is MDHEN and CDR2 is SYDVKM. The CDR3 bases are TGTGCCAGCATAAAGACAGGGAGAGGTAATCAGCCCCAGCATTTT. Protein product: CASIKTGRGNQPQHF.

The chain carries TRBV7-2 and TRBJ2-3; possibly TRBD2 for D (6 bases). CDR3 length equals 15 residues. CDR1 SGHTA and CDR2 FQGNSA come from the germline V gene. V gave up 5 bases and J gave up 2 bases, with 14 bases separating them. This CDR3 reads CASSPGGGITDTQYF. The CDR3 DNA reads TGTGCCAGCAGCCCTGGAGGCGGGATCACAGATACGCAGTATTTT.

V gene TRBV28 combines with J gene TRBJ1-2, with D unclear. In germline, CDR1 is MDHEN, CDR2 SYDVKM. Deletions cut 6 bases from V and 8 bases from J, with 7 bases between. The length of the CDR3 is 10 residues. Here the CDR3 reads CASSLRGYTF. The CDR3 DNA reads TGTGCCAGCAGCCTTCGGGGCTACACCTTC.

J is TRBJ2-5 and V is TRBV12-3 or TRBV12-4; either TRBD1 or TRBD2 may fit D (5 bases each). V was trimmed by 5 bases and J by 3 bases, leaving 10 bases between them. The CDR3 is 13 residues long. The CDR3 reads CASSRGVKETQYF. CDR3 nucleotide sequence: TGTGCCAGCAGTCGAGGGGTAAAAGAGACCCAGTACTTC.

The chain is built from TRBV24-1 and TRBJ2-2; D is ambiguous. CDR1 and CDR2 (germline): KGHDR, SFDVKD. There are 16 residues in the CDR3. Trimming removed 3 bases at V and 4 bases at J, with 14 bases between. CDR3 residues: CATSDQYKYSTGELFF. The CDR3 DNA sequence: TGTGCCACCAGTGATCAGTACAAATACTCCACCGGGGAGCTGTTTTTT.

The V and J genes are TRBV7-8 and TRBJ2-6; no definite D call. This CDR3 spans 15 amino acids. V was clipped by 1 base and J by 0 bases, with 4 bases between them. Looked up from germline, CDR1 is SGHVS and CDR2 is FQNEAQ. CDR3 bases: TGTGCCAGCAGCTTAGGTGGCTCTGGGGCCAACGTCCTGACTTTC. Translated: CASSLGGSGANVLTF.

This chain connects TRBV6-5 to TRBJ2-3; either TRBD1 or TRBD2 may fit D (5 bases each). V gave up 2 bases and J gave up 0 bases, with 9 bases separating them. Germline lookup yields CDR1 MNHEY and CDR2 SVGAGI. The CDR3 is 15 residues long. Here the CDR3 reads CASSYGGTSTDTQYF. The DNA for the CDR3 is TGTGCCAGCAGTTACGGGGGTACTAGCACAGATACGCAGTATTTT.

CDR3 loop: CASSLSGAGNQPQHF. The CDR3 DNA is TGTGCCAGCAGCTTGTCCGGGGCTGGCAATCAGCCCCAGCATTTT. The chain combines TRBV7-2 with TRBJ1-5, with D tentatively TRBD1 (5 bases). The germline V gene has CDR1 SGHTA and CDR2 FQGNSA. Trimming pared 3 bases from V and 2 bases from J, leaving 11 bases between. The CDR3 is 15 amino acids.

The CDR3 is CASSQAGRVSTDTQYF. The CDR3 nucleotides are TGTGCCAGCAGCCAAGCTGGGCGGGTTAGCACAGATACGCAGTATTTT. The V gene is TRBV4-2, the J gene TRBJ2-3, with D possibly being TRBD2 (5 bases). The CDR3 has 16 residues. In germline, CDR1 is LGHNA, CDR2 YNFKEQ. V lost 1 base and J 0 bases, leaving 11 bases between the germline ends.

The rearrangement joins TRBV27 to TRBJ1-3; 11 nucleotides align to TRBD1. This CDR3 has 14 residues. CDR1 and CDR2 from the germline V gene are MNHEY and SMNVEV (reference sequence). The V segment lost 11 bases and the J segment 4 bases; nucleotides outside the gene matches: 7. The CDR3 here is CARGQGASGNTIYF. The CDR3 nucleotides are TGTGCCCGAGGACAGGGGGCTTCGGGAAACACCATATATTTT.

This chain connects TRBV9 to TRBJ2-3; TRBD1 matches at 7 bases. The CDR3 is made up of 16 amino acids. Germline-derived CDR1 and CDR2 are SGDLS and YYNGEE. V trimming: 4 bases; J trimming: 3 bases; junction bases outside the gene matches: 11. Here the CDR3 reads CASSPQGQVVTDTQYF. CDR3 coding DNA: TGTGCCAGCAGCCCGCAAGGACAGGTAGTAACAGATACGCAGTATTTT. Filled out from reference TRBV9 and TRBJ2-3, the complete variable domain reads DSGVTQTPKHLITATGQRVTLRCSPRSGDLSVYWYQQSLDQGLQFLIQYYNGEERAKGNILERFSAQQFPDLHSELNLSSLELGDSALYFCASSPQGQVVTDTQYFGPGTRLTVL.

The chain uses TRBV19 and TRBJ2-1; 12 nucleotides align to TRBD2. After removal of 6 bases from V and 8 bases from J, the junction contained 5 bases not matched to a gene. The CDR3 loop spans 14 amino acids. Germline lookup yields CDR1 LNHDA and CDR2 SQIVND (reference sequence). The CDR3 coding sequence is TGTGCCAGTAGCGGACTAGCGGGAAACCATGAGCAGTTCTTC. As protein: CASSGLAGNHEQFF.

The chain combines TRBV28 with TRBJ1-2; no definite D call. Germline CDR1 reads MDHEN; CDR2 reads SYDVKM. V lost 3 bases and J lost 0, with 11 bases in between. CDR3 length: 15 residues. As DNA, the CDR3 is TGTGCCAGCAGTTTTCGGTCAGCGGCTAACTATGGCTACACCTTC. It codes for CASSFRSAANYGYTF.

The V and J genes are TRBV28 and TRBJ2-7, with 12 bases fitting TRBD1. V lost 6 bases, J lost 2 bases, and 8 bases stayed unmatched. The CDR3 is 16 amino acids. The germline CDR1 and CDR2 sequences are MDHEN and SYDVKM. The CDR3 bases are TGTGCCAGCAGCAGCACCGGGACAGGGGGCCCCTACGAGCAGTACTTC. Amino acids: CASSSTGTGGPYEQYF.